These 18 T cell receptor beta chains share one sample of origin, sequenced in a study of early T cells in non-severe SARS-CoV-2 infection. TCRdb recomputed calls from the 5' RACE reads with MiXCR, one row per CDR3 protein. This table has fewer than 30,000 distinct CDR3 sequences, roughly 5.3% appearing once. Sequenced: whole blood. Source of these receptors: an adult who was a healthcare worker with PCR-confirmed SARS-CoV-2 infection or an uninfected control (not recorded which).

This clonotype has a count of ten or more. V is TRBV18 and J is TRBJ2-7; tentative D call: TRBD2 (6 bases). CDR3 length: 15 residues. Per the germline V gene, CDR1 is KGHSH and CDR2 is LQKENI. Trimming pared 6 bases from V and 0 bases from J, leaving 15 bases between. CDR3 nucleotide sequence: TGTGCCAGCTCCCTCGGGAGCACCCTCTCCTACGAGCAGTACTTC. It is translated as CASSLGSTLSYEQYF.

This clonotype was detected ten times or more. The rearrangement joins TRBV9 to TRBJ1-1; no clear D gene. CDR3 length: 13 amino acids. V lost 0 bases to trimming and J lost 8 bases, with 11 bases between them. CDR1 and CDR2 (germline): SGDLS, YYNGEE. CDR3 in DNA: TGTGCCAGCAGCGTAGTTGGGTTCGGAGAAGCTTTCTTT. Translating gives CASSVVGFGEAFF.

This clonotype was recorded at least ten times. V is TRBV4-3 and J is TRBJ1-2; D gene unclear. CDR3 length: 13 residues. From germline, CDR1 is LGHNA and CDR2 YSLEER. V was trimmed by 0 bases and J by 4 bases, leaving 6 bases between them. CDR3 sequence: CASSQEGFYGYTF. CDR3 sequence (DNA): TGCGCCAGCAGCCAAGAGGGGTTCTATGGCTACACCTTC.

The sample holds many counts of this clonotype. This rearrangement joins TRBV7-9 to TRBJ2-1; D might be TRBD1 (6 bases). There are 14 residues in the CDR3. Trimming cost V 4 bases and J 3 bases, with 10 bases left between them. The germline gives CDR1 SEHNR, CDR2 FQNEAQ (reference sequence). The CDR3 bases are TGTGCCAGCAGCTCGCAACAGGGCTACAATGAGCAGTTCTTC. Residues: CASSSQQGYNEQFF.

The chain is built from TRBV6-2 or TRBV6-3 and TRBJ1-5, with D possibly matching TRBD1 (5 bases). The germline V and J ends were trimmed by 8 bases and 4 bases, with 15 bases remaining between them. Germline values: CDR1 MNHEY, CDR2 SVGEGT. The CDR3 has 14 amino acids. This CDR3 reads CASGGTGGNQPQHF. The CDR3 coding sequence is TGTGCCAGCGGAGGTACAGGAGGGAATCAGCCCCAGCATTTT.

Ten or more counts support this clonotype. The chain employs TRBV9 and TRBJ2-1, with D perhaps TRBD2 (7 bases). The V end lost 3 bases, the J end lost 0 bases, and 10 bases lay between the germline ends. The CDR3 has 15 residues. Germline lookup yields CDR1 SGDLS and CDR2 YYNGEE. The CDR3 spells CASSEGGNSYNEQFF. The DNA of the CDR3 is TGTGCCAGCAGCGAGGGGGGGAACTCCTACAATGAGCAGTTCTTC.

In the case of this clonotype: A read error may be the cause here, since a much bigger clone is one base away. The chain joins TRBV4-1 to TRBJ2-3; D ambiguous. With the DNA end fitting TRBJ1-5 better, the J assignment may be wrong. Germline V gene data show CDR1 as MGHRA and CDR2 as YSYEKL. CDR3 length: 13 residues. The CDR3 coding sequence is TGCGCCAGCAGCCAGTCCCTGTCAGATACGCAGCATTTT. This translates into CASSQSLSDTQHF.

This clonotype was picked up many times. The chain couples TRBV6-2 or TRBV6-3 to TRBJ1-2; unclear D gene. Between the trimmed V and J ends, which lost 2 bases and 6 bases, there was a span of 7 bases. There are 12 residues in the CDR3. CDR1 and CDR2 (germline): MNHEY, SVGEGT. The CDR3 sequence: CASSYRENGYTF. As DNA, the CDR3 is TGTGCCAGCAGTTACAGGGAAAATGGCTACACCTTC.

This clonotype has a handful of counts. The V call is TRBV20-1, the J call TRBJ2-1; D possibly corresponds to TRBD2 (6 bases). The germline V and J ends were trimmed by 3 bases and 0 bases, with 9 bases remaining between them. Germline V lookup: CDR1 DFQATT, CDR2 SNEGSKA (reference sequence). This CDR3 region has 14 residues. The CDR3 sequence is CSASGGSSYNEQFF. DNA of the CDR3: TGCAGTGCTAGTGGGGGGAGCTCCTACAATGAGCAGTTCTTC.

The chain uses TRBV28 and TRBJ2-1; D uncertain. The CDR3 extends over 11 amino acids. Germline V gene sequence: CDR1 MDHEN, CDR2 SYDVKM. Trimming pared 3 bases from V and 9 bases from J, leaving 6 bases between. The CDR3 DNA is TGTGCCAGCAGTTTGTATAGTGAGCAGTTCTTC. Its translation: CASSLYSEQFF.

This clonotype was recorded at least ten times. The chain is built from TRBV2 and TRBJ2-3, with no clear D. The CDR3 covers 11 residues. Germline V lookup: CDR1 SNHLY, CDR2 FYNNEI. Trimming pared 8 bases from V and 2 bases from J, leaving 5 bases between. The DNA for the CDR3 is TGTGCCAGCCACTACACAGATACGCAGTATTTT. Its protein is CASHYTDTQYF.

This clonotype was seen ten or more times. CDR3 coding DNA: TGCAGTGCTAGCCGCGTCGGCGGGAGTAGGGATACGCAGTATTTT. It encodes CSASRVGGSRDTQYF. The rearrangement joins TRBV20-1 to TRBJ2-3, with 7 bases fitting TRBD2. The CDR3 loop spans 15 amino acids. J gave up 6 bases and V 3 bases, and 12 bases lay outside the gene matches. The germline V gene has CDR1 DFQATT and CDR2 SNEGSKA (reference sequence).

Ten or more counts support this clonotype. This chain links TRBV20-1 with TRBJ2-1, with 7 bases that match TRBD1. This CDR3 spans 14 amino acids. CDR1 DFQATT and CDR2 SNEGSKA come from the germline V gene (reference sequence). J lost 6 bases, V lost 6 bases, and 11 bases had no gene match. Written as DNA, the CDR3 is TGCAGTGCCCTGACAGGGTCTTTGGGCAATGAGCAGTTCTTC. Translation: CSALTGSLGNEQFF.

This clonotype was seen a handful of times. The J gene is TRBJ2-7, the V gene TRBV4-2; possible D gene TRBD1, 5 bases. Trimming removed 0 bases at V and 3 bases at J, with 18 bases between. Germline CDR1 LGHNA, CDR2 YNFKEQ. The CDR3 loop spans 17 amino acids. The DNA for the CDR3 is TGTGCCAGCAGCCAAGAAGGATCAAGGGGCGTACGCTACGAGCAGTACTTC. Encoded protein: CASSQEGSRGVRYEQYF.

This clonotype was counted many times. This rearrangement joins TRBV29-1 to TRBJ1-4, with no clear D. Germline V gene sequence: CDR1 SQVTM, CDR2 ANQGSEA. V dropped 0 bases and J dropped 8 bases, with 13 bases sitting between them. This CDR3 is built from 14 residues. CDR3 sequence (DNA): TGCAGCGTTGAAGATACGGCGGCATACGAAAAACTGTTTTTT. This gives the protein CSVEDTAAYEKLFF.

The chain has TRBV3-1 and TRBJ2-3; D may be TRBD1 or TRBD2 (5 bases each). V gave up 4 bases and J gave up 1 base, with 18 bases separating them. The CDR3 contains 17 residues. The V gene's germline CDR1 is LGHDT and CDR2 YNNKEL (reference sequence). The CDR3 sequence is CASSLSTGLSGTDTQYF. DNA for the CDR3: TGTGCCAGCAGCCTCTCCACAGGACTTAGCGGCACAGATACGCAGTATTTT.

This clonotype was observed many times. J is TRBJ1-1 and V is TRBV29-1; the D is unclear. V lost 0 bases, J lost 5 bases, and 13 bases lay in between. The germline V gene encodes CDR1 SQVTM and CDR2 ANQGSEA. This CDR3 has 14 residues. This chain's CDR3 is CSVEEGVSRTEAFF. CDR3 nucleotide sequence: TGCAGCGTTGAAGAGGGAGTGTCGCGGACTGAAGCTTTCTTT.

This clonotype has a count of ten or more. The V and J genes are TRBV30 and TRBJ2-2; D might be TRBD1 (7 bases). Trimming left V 5 bases short and J 4 bases short, with 20 bases between. The CDR3 sequence is 16 residues long. Germline V gene lookup returns CDR1 GTSNPN and CDR2 SVGIG (reference sequence). The DNA for the CDR3 is TGTGCCTGGGACAGGGCTCGAGCGGGCAGCACCGGGGAGCTGTTTTTT. Translated, it gives CAWDRARAGSTGELFF.